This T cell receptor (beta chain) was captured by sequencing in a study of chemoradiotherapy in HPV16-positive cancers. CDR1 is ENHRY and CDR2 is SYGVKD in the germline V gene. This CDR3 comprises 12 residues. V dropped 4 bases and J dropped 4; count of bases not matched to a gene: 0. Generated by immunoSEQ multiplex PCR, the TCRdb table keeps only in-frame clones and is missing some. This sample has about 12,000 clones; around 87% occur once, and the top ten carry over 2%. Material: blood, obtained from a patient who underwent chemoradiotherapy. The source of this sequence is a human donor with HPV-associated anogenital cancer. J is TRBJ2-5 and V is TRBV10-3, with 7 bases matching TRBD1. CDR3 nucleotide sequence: TGTGCCATCAGTGGACAGGGAGAGACCCAGTACTTC. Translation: CAISGQGETQYF.